Shown below are 8 T cell receptor beta chains from a single sample sequenced in a study of T cell repertoires in cytomegalovirus infection. TCRdb passed the reads through MiXCR, listing each CDR3 protein once. This sample has some 500,000 distinct CDR3 sequences; around 30% occur once, and the top ten carry roughly a sixth. These receptors lack a known antigen. This material consisted of cultured PBMCs, taken from culture after CMV antigen stimulation. These receptors all come from a human donor in good health (CMV status not recorded). Some clones in this sample may be carry-over from other donors' samples.

CDR3 sequence reads: CASSYSSRGYESYGYTF. CDR3 nucleotide sequence: TGTGCCAGCAGTTACTCTTCCAGGGGGTATGAGAGTTATGGCTACACCTTC. This chain uses TRBV6-5 with TRBJ1-2; 7 nucleotides align to TRBD1. CDR1 MNHEY and CDR2 SVGAGI come from the germline V gene. V dropped 0 bases and J dropped 5; count of bases not matched to a gene: 12. The CDR3 consists of 17 residues.

The chain couples TRBV18 to TRBJ2-3; 11 positions agree with TRBD2. Germline lookup yields CDR1 KGHSH and CDR2 LQKENI. The CDR3 totals 19 residues. V shed 3 bases and J 2 bases; nucleotides not matched to a gene: 13. The CDR3 sequence: CASSPNRLLAGVDTDTQYF. The CDR3 bases are TGTGCCAGCTCACCGAATCGACTACTAGCGGGAGTTGACACAGATACGCAGTATTTT.

This clonotype was counted at least ten times. The gene calls are TRBV7-2 and TRBJ1-3; D remains ambiguous. CDR3 length: 13 amino acids. V was pared by 1 base and J by 4 bases, with 5 bases between. Germline loops: CDR1 SGHTA, CDR2 FQGNSA. This chain's CDR3 is CASSLVEGNTIYF. DNA for the CDR3: TGTGCCAGCAGCTTAGTAGAGGGAAACACCATATATTTT.

This clonotype was counted at least ten times. The J gene is TRBJ1-4, the V gene TRBV4-2; 7 nucleotides align to TRBD1. V gave up 4 bases and J gave up 6 bases; unmatched junction bases: 14. In germline, CDR1 is LGHNA, CDR2 YNFKEQ. This CDR3 has 17 amino acids. CDR3 DNA sequence: TGTGCCAGCAGCCGAAGCACCAGGACAGGAAGCGATGAAAAACTGTTTTTT. Its translation: CASSRSTRTGSDEKLFF.

There are a few counts of this clonotype. The V call is TRBV10-3, the J call TRBJ2-3; 11 nucleotides align to TRBD2. Germline V gene data show CDR1 as ENHRY and CDR2 as SYGVKD. V gave up 0 bases and J gave up 4 bases; unmatched junction bases: 3. The CDR3 length is 16 residues. CDR3 DNA sequence: TGTGCCATCAGTGAGTCTAGCGGGAGGGCAGCAGATACGCAGTATTTT. This encodes CAISESSGRAADTQYF.

This rearrangement joins TRBV25-1 to TRBJ1-3; D is undetermined. Germline values: CDR1 MGHDK, CDR2 SYGVNS. This CDR3 has 14 amino acids. Trimming removed 4 bases at V and 0 bases at J, with 7 bases between. The CDR3 DNA sequence: TGTGCCAGCAGTGGAGACATCTCTGGAAACACCATATATTTT. Protein sequence: CASSGDISGNTIYF. Variable domain in full (rest from reference TRBV25-1 and TRBJ1-3): EADIYQTPRYLVIGTGKKITLECSQTMGHDKMYWYQQDPGMELHLIHYSYGVNSTEKGDLSSESTVSRIRTEHFPLTLESARPSHTSQYLCASSGDISGNTIYFGEGSWLTVV.

The chain employs TRBV6-5 and TRBJ2-3; 9 positions match TRBD1. With 6 bases clipped from V and 2 bases from J, the junction kept 3 bases outside the gene matches. The germline V gene has CDR1 MNHEY and CDR2 SVGAGI. The CDR3 totals 14 residues. As DNA, the CDR3 is TGTGCCAGCAGCCGGGACAGGGTCACAGATACGCAGTATTTT. It is translated as CASSRDRVTDTQYF.

The rearrangement links TRBV20-1 to TRBJ2-5, with a tentative D call TRBD2 (6 bases). This CDR3 spans 13 amino acids. Per germline, CDR1 DFQATT and CDR2 SNEGSKA (reference sequence). V dropped 0 bases and J dropped 2 bases, with 7 bases sitting between them. Here the CDR3 DNA reads TGCAGTGCTAGAGATGGGGGGCAAGAGACCCAGTACTTC. This codes for CSARDGGQETQYF.